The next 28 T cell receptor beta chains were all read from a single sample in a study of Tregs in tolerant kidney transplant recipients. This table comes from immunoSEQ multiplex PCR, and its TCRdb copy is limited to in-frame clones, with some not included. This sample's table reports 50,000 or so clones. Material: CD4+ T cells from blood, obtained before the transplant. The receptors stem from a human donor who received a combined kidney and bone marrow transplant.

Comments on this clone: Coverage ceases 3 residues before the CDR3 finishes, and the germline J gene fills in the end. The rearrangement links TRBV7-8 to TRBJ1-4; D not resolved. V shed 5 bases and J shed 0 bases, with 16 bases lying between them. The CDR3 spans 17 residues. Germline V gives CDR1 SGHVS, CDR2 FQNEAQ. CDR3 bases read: TGTGCCAGCAGCCCCCCTGCCGTCAGCGCAACTAATGAAAAA. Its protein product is CASSPPAVSATNEK. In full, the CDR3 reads CASSPPAVSATNEKLFF. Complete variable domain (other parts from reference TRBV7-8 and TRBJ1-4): GAGVSQSPRYKVAKRGQDVALRCDPISGHVSLFWYQQALGQGPEFLTYFQNEAQLDKSGLPSDRFFAERPEGSVSTLKIQRTQQEDSAVYLCASSPPAVSATNEKLFFGSGTQLSVL.

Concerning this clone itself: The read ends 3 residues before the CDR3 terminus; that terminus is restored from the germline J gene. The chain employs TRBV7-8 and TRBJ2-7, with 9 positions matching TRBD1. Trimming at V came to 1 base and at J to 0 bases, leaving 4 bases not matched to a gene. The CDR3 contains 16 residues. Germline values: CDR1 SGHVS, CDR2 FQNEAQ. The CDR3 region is CASSLVGTGPSYEQYF. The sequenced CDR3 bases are TGTGCCAGCAGCTTAGTGGGGACAGGGCCCTCCTACGAG.

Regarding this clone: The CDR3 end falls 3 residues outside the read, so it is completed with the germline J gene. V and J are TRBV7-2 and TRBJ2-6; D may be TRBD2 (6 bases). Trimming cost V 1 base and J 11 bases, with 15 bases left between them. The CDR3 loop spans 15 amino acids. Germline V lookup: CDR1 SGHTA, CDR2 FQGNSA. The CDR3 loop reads CASSLGAGIGDVLTF. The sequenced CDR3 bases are TGTGCCAGCAGCTTAGGAGCGGGCATCGGGGACGTC.

CDR3 sequence: CASSFTSRTGLGAFF. The sequenced CDR3 bases are TGTGCCAGCAGCTTCACCTCGAGGACAGGGCTCGGA. The chain combines TRBV7-2 with TRBJ1-1, with 8 bases that match TRBD1. Coverage ceases 3 residues before the CDR3 finishes, and the germline J gene fills in the end. Germline V gene lookup returns CDR1 SGHTA and CDR2 FQGNSA. This CDR3 contains 15 residues. The whole variable domain, filled in from reference TRBV7-2 and TRBJ1-1, reads GAGVSQSPSNKVTEKGKDVELRCDPISGHTALYWYRQSLGQGLEFLIYFQGNSAPDKSGLPSDRFSAERTGGSVSTLTIQRTQQEDSAVYLCASSFTSRTGLGAFFGQGTRLTVV.

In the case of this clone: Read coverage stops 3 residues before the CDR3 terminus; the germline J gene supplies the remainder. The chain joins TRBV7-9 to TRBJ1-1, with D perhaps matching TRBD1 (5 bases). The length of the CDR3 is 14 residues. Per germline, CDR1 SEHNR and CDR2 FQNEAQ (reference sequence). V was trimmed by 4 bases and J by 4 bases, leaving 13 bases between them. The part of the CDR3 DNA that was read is TGTGCCAGCAGCTGGGTGGGGCACATCACTGAA. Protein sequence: CASSWVGHITE. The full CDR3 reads CASSWVGHITEAFF. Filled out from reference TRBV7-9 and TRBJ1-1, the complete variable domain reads DTGVSQNPRHKITKRGQNVTFRCDPISEHNRLYWYRQTLGQGPEFLTYFQNEAQLEKSRLLSDRFSAERPKGSFSTLEIQRTEQGDSAMYLCASSWVGHITEAFFGQGTRLTVV.

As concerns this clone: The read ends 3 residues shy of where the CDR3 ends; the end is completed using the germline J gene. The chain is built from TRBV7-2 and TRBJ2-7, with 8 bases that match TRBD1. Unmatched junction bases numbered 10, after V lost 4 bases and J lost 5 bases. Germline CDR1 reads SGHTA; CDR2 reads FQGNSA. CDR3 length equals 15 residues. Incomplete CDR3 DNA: TGTGCCAGCAGCTGGACCGGGACAGGTCGGAACGAG. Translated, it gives CASSWTGTGRNE. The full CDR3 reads CASSWTGTGRNEQYF.

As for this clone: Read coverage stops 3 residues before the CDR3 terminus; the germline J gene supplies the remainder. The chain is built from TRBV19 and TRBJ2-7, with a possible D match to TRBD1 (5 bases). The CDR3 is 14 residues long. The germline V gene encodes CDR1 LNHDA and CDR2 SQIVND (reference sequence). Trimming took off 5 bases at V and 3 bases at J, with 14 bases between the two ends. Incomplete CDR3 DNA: TGTGCCAGTAGTGTTCAGGGTAGTAGCTACGAG. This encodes CASSVQGSSYE. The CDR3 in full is CASSVQGSSYEQYF.

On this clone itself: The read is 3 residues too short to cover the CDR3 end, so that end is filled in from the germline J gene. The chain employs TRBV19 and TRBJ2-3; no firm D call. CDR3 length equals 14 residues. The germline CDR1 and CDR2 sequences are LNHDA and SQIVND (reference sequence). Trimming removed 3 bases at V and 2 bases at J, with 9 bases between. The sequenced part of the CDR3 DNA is TGTGCCAGTAGTATTTCTAGTTCCACAGATACG. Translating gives CASSISSSTDT. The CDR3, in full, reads CASSISSSTDTQYF.

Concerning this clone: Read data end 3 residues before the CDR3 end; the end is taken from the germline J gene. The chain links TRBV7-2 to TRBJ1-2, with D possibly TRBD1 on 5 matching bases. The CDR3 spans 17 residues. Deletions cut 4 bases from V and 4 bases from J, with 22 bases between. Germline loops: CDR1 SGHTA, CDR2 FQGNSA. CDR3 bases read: TGTGCCAGCAGCTCAGCGGCAGGGAAGGTTTTACTCTATGGC. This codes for CASSSAAGKVLLYG. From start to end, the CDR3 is CASSSAAGKVLLYGYTF.

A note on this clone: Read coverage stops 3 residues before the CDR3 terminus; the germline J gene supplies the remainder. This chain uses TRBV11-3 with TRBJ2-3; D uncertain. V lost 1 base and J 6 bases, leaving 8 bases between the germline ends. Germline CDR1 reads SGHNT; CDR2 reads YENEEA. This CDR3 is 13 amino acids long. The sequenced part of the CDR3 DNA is TGTGCCAGCAGCTTAGGCGGTGAGGATACG. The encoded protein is CASSLGGEDT. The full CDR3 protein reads CASSLGGEDTQYF.

The sequenced CDR3 bases are TGTGCCAGCAGCTCTCAAGCGGTGGGTATAAAA. Translation: CASSSQAVGIK. The CDR3, in full, reads CASSSQAVGIKAFF. J is TRBJ1-1 and V is TRBV7-9; the D is unclear. The missing CDR3 end, 3 residues past where the read stops, is filled in from the germline J gene. The CDR3 length is 14 residues. Per germline, CDR1 SEHNR and CDR2 FQNEAQ (reference sequence).

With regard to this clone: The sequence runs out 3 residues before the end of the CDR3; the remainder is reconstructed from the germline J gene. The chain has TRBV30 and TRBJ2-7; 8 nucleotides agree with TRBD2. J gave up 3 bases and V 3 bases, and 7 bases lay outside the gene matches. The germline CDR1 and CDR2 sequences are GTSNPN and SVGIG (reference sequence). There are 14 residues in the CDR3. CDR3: CAWRASGRGYEQYF. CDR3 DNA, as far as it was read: TGTGCCTGGAGGGCGAGCGGGAGAGGCTACGAG.

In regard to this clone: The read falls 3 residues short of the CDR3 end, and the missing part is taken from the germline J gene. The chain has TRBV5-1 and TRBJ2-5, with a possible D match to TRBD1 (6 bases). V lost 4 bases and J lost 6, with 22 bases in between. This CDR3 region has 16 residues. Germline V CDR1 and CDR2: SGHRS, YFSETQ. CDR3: CASSPVVGGGQKTQYF. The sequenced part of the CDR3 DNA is TGCGCCAGCAGCCCGGTGGTAGGGGGTGGTCAAAAGACC.

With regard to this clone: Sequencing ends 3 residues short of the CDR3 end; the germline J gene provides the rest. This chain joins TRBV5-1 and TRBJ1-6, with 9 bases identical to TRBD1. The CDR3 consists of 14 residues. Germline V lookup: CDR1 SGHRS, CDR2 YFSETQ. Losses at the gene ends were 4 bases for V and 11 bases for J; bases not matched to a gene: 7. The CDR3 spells CASSPVGQGTPLHF. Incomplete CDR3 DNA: TGCGCCAGCAGCCCGGTGGGACAGGGCACACCC. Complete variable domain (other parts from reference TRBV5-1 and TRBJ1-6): KAGVTQTPRYLIKTRGQQVTLSCSPISGHRSVSWYQQTPGQGLQFLFEYFSETQRNKGNFPGRFSGRQFSNSRSEMNVSTLELGDSALYLCASSPVGQGTPLHFGNGTRLTVT.

CDR3 DNA (partial): TGCGCCAGCAGTTCCCAGGGGGCTGGAAACACC. Protein: CASSSQGAGNT. Given in full, the CDR3 is CASSSQGAGNTIYF. The chain has TRBV5-1 and TRBJ1-3; 7 nucleotides agree with TRBD1. Read data end 3 residues before the CDR3 end; the end is taken from the germline J gene. Germline CDR1 SGHRS, CDR2 YFSETQ. V lost 5 bases and J lost 2; bases outside the gene matches: 4. This CDR3 spans 14 amino acids.

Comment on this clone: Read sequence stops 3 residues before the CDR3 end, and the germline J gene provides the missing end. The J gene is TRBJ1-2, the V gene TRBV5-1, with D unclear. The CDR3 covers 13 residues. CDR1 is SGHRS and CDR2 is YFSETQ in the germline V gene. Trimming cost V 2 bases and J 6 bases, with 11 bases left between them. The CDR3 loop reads CASSLQGLDGYTF. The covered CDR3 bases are TGCGCCAGCAGCTTACAAGGGTTGGATGGC. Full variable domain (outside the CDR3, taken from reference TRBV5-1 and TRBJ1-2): KAGVTQTPRYLIKTRGQQVTLSCSPISGHRSVSWYQQTPGQGLQFLFEYFSETQRNKGNFPGRFSGRQFSNSRSEMNVSTLELGDSALYLCASSLQGLDGYTFGSGTRLTVV.

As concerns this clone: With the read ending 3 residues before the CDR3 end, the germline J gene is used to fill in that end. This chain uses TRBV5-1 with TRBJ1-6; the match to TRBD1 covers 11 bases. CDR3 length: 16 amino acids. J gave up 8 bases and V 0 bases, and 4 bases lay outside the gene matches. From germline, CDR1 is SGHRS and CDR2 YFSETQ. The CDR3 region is CASSLGRTGGHSPLHF. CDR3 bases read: TGCGCCAGCAGCTTGGGCAGGACAGGGGGCCATTCACCC.

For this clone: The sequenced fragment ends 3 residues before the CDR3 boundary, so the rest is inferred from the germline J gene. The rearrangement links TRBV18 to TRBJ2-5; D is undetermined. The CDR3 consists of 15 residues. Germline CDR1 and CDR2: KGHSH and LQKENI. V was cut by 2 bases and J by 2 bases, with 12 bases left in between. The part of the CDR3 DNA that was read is TGTGCCAGCTCACCAAGGCAACAGCAACAAGAGACC. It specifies CASSPRQQQQET. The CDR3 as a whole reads CASSPRQQQQETQYF.

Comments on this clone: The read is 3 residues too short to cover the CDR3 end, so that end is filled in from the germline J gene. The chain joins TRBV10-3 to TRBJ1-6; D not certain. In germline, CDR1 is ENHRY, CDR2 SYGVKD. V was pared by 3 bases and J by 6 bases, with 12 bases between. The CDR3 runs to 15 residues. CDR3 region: CAISESEASNSPLHF. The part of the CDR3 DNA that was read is TGTGCCATCAGTGAAAGTGAAGCAAGTAATTCACCC.

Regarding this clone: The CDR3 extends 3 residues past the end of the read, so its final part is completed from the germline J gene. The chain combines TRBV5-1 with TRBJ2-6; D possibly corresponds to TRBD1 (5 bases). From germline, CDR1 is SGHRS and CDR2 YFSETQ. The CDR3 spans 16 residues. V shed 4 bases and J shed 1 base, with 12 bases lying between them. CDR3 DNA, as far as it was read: TGCGCCAGCAGCATTACAGGTTCGTCTGGGGCCAACGTC. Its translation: CASSITGSSGANV. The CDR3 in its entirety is CASSITGSSGANVLTF.

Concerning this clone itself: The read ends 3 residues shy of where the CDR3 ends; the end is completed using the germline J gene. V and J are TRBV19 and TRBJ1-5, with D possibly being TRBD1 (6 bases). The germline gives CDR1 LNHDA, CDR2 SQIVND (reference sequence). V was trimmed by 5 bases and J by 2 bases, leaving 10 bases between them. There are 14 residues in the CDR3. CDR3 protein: CASSPQGGNQPQHF. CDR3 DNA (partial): TGTGCCAGTAGTCCACAGGGAGGCAATCAGCCC.

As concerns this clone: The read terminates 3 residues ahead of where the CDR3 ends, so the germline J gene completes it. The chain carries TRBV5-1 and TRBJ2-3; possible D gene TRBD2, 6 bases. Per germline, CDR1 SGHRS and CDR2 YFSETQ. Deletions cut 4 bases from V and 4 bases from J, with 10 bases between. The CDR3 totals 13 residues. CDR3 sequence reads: CASSPGLSDTQYF. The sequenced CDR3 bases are TGCGCCAGCAGCCCCGGACTATCAGATACG.

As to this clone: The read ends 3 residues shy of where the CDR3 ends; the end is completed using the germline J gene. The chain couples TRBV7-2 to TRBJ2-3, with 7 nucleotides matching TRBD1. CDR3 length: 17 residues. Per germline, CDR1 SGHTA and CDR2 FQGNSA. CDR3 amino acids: CASRLARDSLGTDTQYF. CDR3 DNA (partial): TGTGCAAGTCGCTTAGCCAGGGACAGTCTCGGCACAGATACG.

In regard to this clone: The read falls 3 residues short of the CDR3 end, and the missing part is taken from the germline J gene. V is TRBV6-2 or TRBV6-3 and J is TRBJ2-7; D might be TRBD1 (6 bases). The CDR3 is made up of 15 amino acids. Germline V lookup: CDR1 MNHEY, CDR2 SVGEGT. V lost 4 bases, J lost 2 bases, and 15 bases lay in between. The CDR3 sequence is CASSSPDRRTYEQYF. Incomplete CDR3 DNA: TGTGCCAGCAGTTCCCCCGACAGGCGTACCTACGAG.

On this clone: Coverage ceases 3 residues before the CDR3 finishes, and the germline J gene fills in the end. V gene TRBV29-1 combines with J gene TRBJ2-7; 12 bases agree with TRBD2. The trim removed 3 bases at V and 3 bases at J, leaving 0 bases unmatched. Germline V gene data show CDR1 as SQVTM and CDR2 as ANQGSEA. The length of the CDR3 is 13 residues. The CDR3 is CSVETSGSYEQYF. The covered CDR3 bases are TGCAGCGTTGAGACTAGCGGGAGCTACGAG.

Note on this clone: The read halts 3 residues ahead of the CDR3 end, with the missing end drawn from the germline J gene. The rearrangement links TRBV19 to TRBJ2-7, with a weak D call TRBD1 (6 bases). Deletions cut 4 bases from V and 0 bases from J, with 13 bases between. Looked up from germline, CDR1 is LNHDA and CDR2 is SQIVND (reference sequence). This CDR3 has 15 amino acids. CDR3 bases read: TGTGCCAGTAGTAACACCAGGGGCAGCTCCTACGAG. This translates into CASSNTRGSSYE. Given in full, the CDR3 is CASSNTRGSSYEQYF.

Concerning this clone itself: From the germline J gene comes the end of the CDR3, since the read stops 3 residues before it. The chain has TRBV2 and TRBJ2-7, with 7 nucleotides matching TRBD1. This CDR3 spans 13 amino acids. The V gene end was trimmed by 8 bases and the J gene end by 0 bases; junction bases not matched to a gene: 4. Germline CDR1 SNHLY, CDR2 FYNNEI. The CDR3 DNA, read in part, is TGTGCCAGCGGTGGACAGGTCTCCTACGAG. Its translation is CASGGQVSYE. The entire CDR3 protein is CASGGQVSYEQYF.

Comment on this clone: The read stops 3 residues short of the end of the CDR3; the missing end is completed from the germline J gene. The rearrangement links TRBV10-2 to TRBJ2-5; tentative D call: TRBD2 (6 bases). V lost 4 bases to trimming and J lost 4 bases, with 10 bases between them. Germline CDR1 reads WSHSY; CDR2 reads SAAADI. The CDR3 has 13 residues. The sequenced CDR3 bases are TGCGCCAGCAGTGCCCTGGGGGGAGAGACC. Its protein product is CASSALGGET. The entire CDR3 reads CASSALGGETQYF.